Shown below are 10 T cell receptor beta chains from a single sample sequenced in a study of T cell changes during pregnancy in multiple sclerosis. Only in-frame clones appear in the TCRdb table, and some are missing; sequencing was by immunoSEQ multiplex PCR. The sample holds 40,000 to 60,000 clones; 90% to 95% are singletons and the top ten take approximately 5%. Source: CD8+ T cells from peripheral blood mononuclear cells, taken before pregnancy. All receptors derive from a female donor with multiple sclerosis, enrolled in a pregnancy study.

This clone came up once. V gene TRBV9 combines with J gene TRBJ2-2; TRBD2 is a possible D gene (6 bases). The ends were cut back, 0 bases at V and 5 bases at J, with 11 bases in the middle. CDR3 length: 15 residues. Germline values: CDR1 SGDLS, CDR2 YYNGEE. The CDR3 sequence: CASSVGATSTGELFF. In DNA form, the CDR3 reads TGTGCCAGCAGCGTAGGGGCGACTAGTACCGGGGAGCTGTTTTTT.

The gene calls are TRBV25-1 and TRBJ2-2; the D gene is possibly TRBD1 (5 bases). Germline V CDR1 and CDR2: MGHDK, SYGVNS. With 3 bases removed from V and 0 bases from J, the gap between germline ends came to 14 bases. CDR3 size: 17 residues. This chain's CDR3 is CASSDNRQPANTGELFF. The CDR3 DNA follows: TGTGCCAGCAGTGATAACCGACAGCCCGCGAACACCGGGGAGCTGTTTTTT.

V gene TRBV2 combines with J gene TRBJ2-7; maybe TRBD2 (6 bases). Trimming cost V 5 bases and J 0 bases, with 14 bases left between them. Germline lookup yields CDR1 SNHLY and CDR2 FYNNEI. The CDR3 consists of 15 residues. In nucleotides, the CDR3 is TGTGCCAGCAGTACTGGAGCGGGCCTCTCCTACGAGCAGTACTTC. Translating gives CASSTGAGLSYEQYF.

This chain uses TRBV7-2 with TRBJ2-1; possible D gene TRBD2, 5 bases. Germline CDR1 reads SGHTA; CDR2 reads FQGNSA. The CDR3 totals 16 residues. V was pared by 2 bases and J by 7 bases, with 18 bases between. The CDR3 region is CASSLIWSGPGNEQFF. The CDR3 region has the DNA TGTGCCAGCAGCTTAATATGGAGCGGCCCGGGGAATGAGCAGTTCTTC.

The gene calls are TRBV7-9 and TRBJ2-7, with TRBD1 identical over 9 bases. CDR1 is SEHNR, CDR2 FQNEAQ, per germline (reference sequence). V lost 5 bases to trimming and J lost 7 bases; unmatched junction nucleotides: 6. This CDR3 has 13 amino acids. Here the CDR3 DNA reads TGTGCCAGCAGCCTACAGGGGGCCTGGGAGCAGTACTTC. This sequence encodes CASSLQGAWEQYF.

This sequence joins TRBV30 and TRBJ2-7; 10 bases align to TRBD1. The CDR3 contains 17 residues. The germline V gene encodes CDR1 GTSNPN and CDR2 SVGIG (reference sequence). Losses at the gene ends were 0 bases for V and 3 bases for J; bases not matched to a gene: 11. CDR3 protein: CAWSVLVGQGMIYEQYF. Written as DNA, the CDR3 is TGTGCCTGGAGTGTACTCGTGGGACAGGGGATGATCTACGAGCAGTACTTC.

This chain joins TRBV6-1 and TRBJ1-5; D gene unclear. The CDR3 length is 14 residues. V was pared by 7 bases and J by 6 bases, with 16 bases between. The germline CDR1 and CDR2 sequences are MNHNS and SASEGT. Written as DNA, the CDR3 is TGTGCCAGCACCGGGTATGGGTCCCGTCAGCCCCAGCATTTT. Translation: CASTGYGSRQPQHF.

This chain joins TRBV7-9 and TRBJ1-5; 11 positions agree with TRBD1. The CDR3 has 18 amino acids. Germline CDR1 is SEHNR and CDR2 is FQNEAQ (reference sequence). J lost 10 bases, V lost 5 bases, and 19 bases had no gene match. The CDR3 is CASSVDRGPEALSIPQHF. The CDR3 DNA is TGTGCCAGCAGCGTGGACAGGGGGCCGGAGGCTTTGAGTATTCCCCAGCATTTT.

The chain employs TRBV7-2 and TRBJ1-2, with 9 bases aligning to TRBD1. The CDR3 covers 14 residues. Germline V gene lookup returns CDR1 SGHTA and CDR2 FQGNSA. Trimming cost V 5 bases and J 12 bases; bases outside gene matches: 13. DNA of the CDR3: TGTGCCAGCAGCCTTAACCGGGACAGGGAACCAGACACCTTC. Encoded protein: CASSLNRDREPDTF.

This chain joins TRBV27 and TRBJ1-1; D gene ambiguous. Trimming shortened V by 5 bases and J by 5 bases, and 12 bases separated the two germline ends. Per germline, CDR1 MNHEY and CDR2 SMNVEV (reference sequence). This CDR3 is 13 amino acids long. The CDR3: CASSLTVGTEAFF. The DNA for the CDR3 is TGTGCCAGCAGTCTCACGGTCGGGACTGAAGCTTTCTTT.